This TCR beta chain emerged from a study of cytomegalovirus exposure and HLA in healthy donors. General study points: Rare sequences made up most TCRs, while some public TCRs were found in many donors. It was likely that a cluster of highly shared sequence variants was a sequencing artifact.

The CDR3 extends over 15 amino acids. Trimming took 3 bases from V and 0 from J; bases not matched to a gene: 3. Germline values: CDR1 SGHNT, CDR2 YYREEE (reference sequence). PCR employed 60 Vbeta and 13 Jbeta primers. The assay was immunoSEQ multiplex PCR, and TCRdb's table has in-frame clones only and misses some. The table includes 100,000 to 150,000 clones, roughly 80% detected once. Comment on this clone: The antigen is not known.

Sequenced material: PBMCs. This chain connects TRBV5-4 to TRBJ2-7, with TRBD2 matching 10 bases. This receptor was identified in a boy aged 5 to 17 in good health and CMV-seronegative. The CDR3 region is CASSYRTSGSYEQYF. CDR3 coding DNA: TGTGCCAGCAGCTACCGGACTAGCGGCTCCTACGAGCAGTACTTC.